This TCR beta chain came from a study of identical twins. Study-level results: Invariant MAIT and iNKT cells may have partly biased zero-insertion analyses.

The CDR3 totals 17 residues. Per the germline V gene, CDR1 is KGHDR and CDR2 is SFDVKD. V was cut by 7 bases and J by 6 bases, with 23 bases left in between. TCRdb analysed the 5' RACE reads with MiXCR anew, one entry per CDR3 protein. The sample carries roughly 190,000 distinct CDR3 sequences, about 16% recorded once. As concerns this clonotype: Its antigen remains unknown.

The same specimen was also included in a second study, on T cells expressing NK-cell markers. That source notes: Seropositivity for HCMV was found in seven of the eight sequenced donors, with one seronegative. Among the experiments, several used an anti-gamma-delta TCR antibody to restrict sorting to alpha-beta TCR T cells. For a few donors, these clonotypes were likewise the leading ones in the CD3+CD56-NKG2C+ fraction.

This clonotype was sampled from a woman aged 18-30 years in good health. The chain recombines TRBV24-1 with TRBJ2-2; the D gene is possibly TRBD2 (6 bases). Sequenced input: CD8+ T cells sorted from blood. The CDR3 spells CATRTRGGDPSPGELFF. The CDR3 DNA reads as TGTGCCACCAGAACGAGGGGCGGGGACCCGAGTCCCGGGGAGCTGTTTTTT.